This T cell receptor (beta chain) was captured by sequencing in a study of neoadjuvant anti-PD-1 for oral cavity cancer. This clone appeared a few times. Six replicates per PBMC sample, mostly from 480 ng of genomic DNA. Clones were read by immunoSEQ multiplex PCR, and TCRdb kept only the in-frame ones, dropping some. Seen here are approximately 13,000 clones, 50% to 75% observed once, and the top ten hold approximately 2.4%. Patients were newly diagnosed with stage II-IVA oral cavity squamous cell carcinoma without prior systemic or radiation treatment. Analysis of PBMCs was direct, with no culture step. The sample was PBMCs, taken before nivolumab (anti-PD-1) treatment. This TCR derives from a person aged 40 to 85 with oral cavity squamous cell carcinoma.

CDR3 loop: CASSESGRSHTGGDGYTF. For the CDR3, the DNA is TGTGCCAGCAGTGAGAGTGGCCGATCACACACAGGGGGAGATGGCTACACCTTC. The V and J genes are TRBV25-1 and TRBJ1-2; 8 nucleotides match TRBD1. The ends lost 3 bases at V and 6 bases at J; junction bases unmatched: 18. The CDR3 spans 18 residues. Germline CDR1 is MGHDK and CDR2 is SYGVNS.